Shown below are 22 T cell receptor beta chains from a single sample sequenced in a study of OX40 agonist ivuxolimab in advanced cancers. TCRdb's copy holds only in-frame clones and misses some; the assay was immunoSEQ multiplex PCR. The table shows 90,000 to 100,000 clones, with around 83% occurring only once. The sequencing used CD4+ or CD8+ T cells sorted from blood, collected in a trial of the OX40 agonist ivuxolimab. The receptors stem from an adult with an advanced solid tumor such as melanoma, head and neck, liver or kidney cancer.

The chain joins TRBV19 to TRBJ1-1; D not certain. Germline-derived CDR1 and CDR2 are LNHDA and SQIVND (reference sequence). The CDR3 is 13 residues long. With 7 bases removed from V and 1 base from J, the gap between germline ends came to 10 bases. The CDR3 DNA reads as TGTGCCAGTAAGGAGGGCTGGAACACTGAAGCTTTCTTT. It encodes CASKEGWNTEAFF. Complete variable domain (other parts from reference TRBV19 and TRBJ1-1): DGGITQSPKYLFRKEGQNVTLSCEQNLNHDAMYWYRQDPGQGLRLIYYSQIVNDFQKGDIAEGYSVSREKKESFPLTVTSAQKNPTAFYLCASKEGWNTEAFFGQGTRLTVV.

CDR3 nucleotide sequence: TGTGCCAGCAGCAAAGAGTATCCCAACGGCTCTGGGGCCAACGTCCTGACTTTC. Translated, it gives CASSKEYPNGSGANVLTF. The chain joins TRBV21-1 to TRBJ2-6; the table's D call of TRBD2 was not tested on the DNA. TRBV21-1 is a known pseudogene. This CDR3 contains 18 residues.

This clone was detected once. This chain links TRBV27 with TRBJ2-4, with D possibly being TRBD2 (5 bases). The CDR3 has 14 residues. Trimming cost V 6 bases and J 5 bases, with 14 bases left between them. The V gene's germline CDR1 is MNHEY and CDR2 SMNVEV (reference sequence). The CDR3 loop is CASRPAGIENIQYF. CDR3 nucleotides: TGTGCCAGCAGGCCCGCCGGGATCGAAAACATTCAGTACTTC.

This chain connects TRBV28 to TRBJ1-1; tentative D call: TRBD1 (5 bases). V shed 2 bases and J shed 3 bases, with 10 bases lying between them. The V gene's germline CDR1 is MDHEN and CDR2 SYDVKM. CDR3 length equals 14 residues. The CDR3 is CASSLGRAHTEAFF. The CDR3 region has the DNA TGTGCCAGCAGTTTAGGCAGGGCCCACACTGAAGCTTTCTTT.

The chain employs TRBV7-9 and TRBJ2-5, with no clear D. Judging by the DNA end, TRBJ2-7 fits better; the J call may be wrong. The CDR3 runs to 14 residues. Germline assignment: CDR1 SEHNR and CDR2 FQNEAQ (reference sequence). CDR3 bases: TGTGCCAGCAGCTTATCGGCATTCGACGACGAGCAGTACTTC. Translated: CASSLSAFDDEQYF.

CDR3 residues: CASSQQGRYNEQFF. The DNA of the CDR3 is TGTGCCAGCAGCCAGCAGGGCAGGTACAATGAGCAGTTCTTC. The chain combines TRBV5-6 with TRBJ2-1, with a possible D match to TRBD1 (5 bases). Deletions cut 4 bases from V and 4 bases from J, with 12 bases between. Germline assignment: CDR1 SGHDT and CDR2 YYEEEE. The CDR3 spans 14 residues.

The chain is built from TRBV29-1 and TRBJ2-3; 7 nucleotides match TRBD2. The CDR3 spans 13 residues. CDR1 and CDR2 from the germline V gene are SQVTM and ANQGSEA. V dropped 5 bases and J dropped 4; count of bases not matched to a gene: 6. For the CDR3, the DNA is TGCAGCGTTAGCGGGACCCGGGCAGATACGCAGTATTTT. Translated: CSVSGTRADTQYF.

This chain uses TRBV4-1 with TRBJ2-3; 8 bases agree with TRBD2. V shed 1 base and J 3 bases; nucleotides not matched to a gene: 12. CDR3 length equals 18 residues. From germline, CDR1 is MGHRA and CDR2 YSYEKL. CDR3 nucleotide sequence: TGCGCCAGCAGCCAAGCCCACGGGGGAGCGGGGGAGACAGATACGCAGTATTTT. This gives the protein CASSQAHGGAGETDTQYF.

This sequence joins TRBV28 and TRBJ1-5, with D perhaps TRBD1 (6 bases). Germline CDR1 and CDR2: MDHEN and SYDVKM. Trimming pared 6 bases from V and 6 bases from J, leaving 15 bases between. This CDR3 has 14 amino acids. CDR3 sequence reads: CASRPTGSRQPQHF. The CDR3 DNA follows: TGTGCCAGCAGACCAACAGGGAGCCGTCAGCCCCAGCATTTT.

The chain uses TRBV11-3 and TRBJ2-1; TRBD2 matches 9 bases. The CDR3 loop spans 13 amino acids. V gave up 5 bases and J gave up 10 bases; unmatched junction bases: 6. From germline, CDR1 is SGHNT and CDR2 YENEEA. DNA of the CDR3: TGTGCCAGCAGCGGCGGGGGGGTACGGGAGCAGTTCTTC. It translates to CASSGGGVREQFF. The variable domain in full, with the rest retrieved from reference TRBV11-3 and TRBJ2-1, is EAGVVQSPRYKIIEKKQPVAFWCNPISGHNTLYWYLQNLGQGPELLIRYENEEAVDDSQLPKDRFSAERLKGVDSTLKIQPAELGDSAVYLCASSGGGVREQFFGPGTRLTVL.

V is TRBV21-1 and J is TRBJ1-2. TRBV21-1 is a pseudogene. The CDR3 is 12 residues long. DNA for the CDR3: TGTGCCAGCTTATACGGGGCGTATGGCTACACCTTC. It translates to CASLYGAYGYTF.

J is TRBJ2-7 and V is TRBV4-2, with TRBD1 matching 10 bases. There are 16 residues in the CDR3. With 3 bases clipped from V and 6 bases from J, the junction kept 11 bases outside the gene matches. Germline CDR1 reads LGHNA; CDR2 reads YNFKEQ. The CDR3 region is CASSQGTGTGVFEQYF. The CDR3, as DNA: TGTGCCAGCAGCCAGGGTACCGGGACAGGGGTTTTCGAGCAGTACTTC.

The chain combines TRBV7-2 with TRBJ2-7, with 8 bases matching TRBD1. In germline, CDR1 is SGHTA, CDR2 FQGNSA. V was clipped by 4 bases and J by 5 bases; unmatched bases: 7. The CDR3 has 14 amino acids. This chain's CDR3 is CASSSWTGSNEQYF. CDR3 DNA sequence: TGTGCCAGCAGCTCCTGGACAGGGAGCAACGAGCAGTACTTC.

This clone has just a few counts. The chain uses TRBV15 and TRBJ2-7; 7 bases are shared with TRBD1. The germline V gene encodes CDR1 LNHNV and CDR2 YYDKDF (reference sequence). CDR3 length: 13 residues. V lost 1 base to trimming and J lost 6 bases; unmatched junction nucleotides: 3. CDR3 DNA sequence: TGTGCCACCAGCAGAGGGACAGGTGGCGAGCAGTACTTC. The encoded protein is CATSRGTGGEQYF. Full variable domain (outside the CDR3, taken from reference TRBV15 and TRBJ2-7): DAMVIQNPRYQVTQFGKPVTLSCSQTLNHNVMYWYQQKSSQAPKLLFHYYDKDFNNEADTPDNFQSRRPNTSFCFLDIRSPGLGDTAMYLCATSRGTGGEQYFGPGTRLTVT.

This rearrangement joins TRBV5-6 to TRBJ1-6; a possible D gene is TRBD1 (6 bases). Looked up from germline, CDR1 is SGHDT and CDR2 is YYEEEE. The ends were cut back, 7 bases at V and 8 bases at J, with 16 bases in the middle. The CDR3 extends over 14 amino acids. In DNA form, the CDR3 reads TGTGCCAGCTACTTGGGGGGCCTGCATTCACCCCTCCACTTT. Amino acids: CASYLGGLHSPLHF. The full variable domain, its missing parts supplied by reference TRBV5-6 and TRBJ1-6, is DAGVTQSPTHLIKTRGQQVTLRCSPKSGHDTVSWYQQALGQGPQFIFQYYEEEERQRGNFPDRFSGHQFPNYSSELNVNALLLGDSALYLCASYLGGLHSPLHFGNGTRLTVT.

V is TRBV6-1 and J is TRBJ1-5; 7 nucleotides agree with TRBD1. Germline V gene data show CDR1 as MNHNS and CDR2 as SASEGT. This CDR3 is 17 amino acids long. With 4 bases clipped from V and 2 bases from J, the junction kept 11 bases outside the gene matches. CDR3 coding DNA: TGTGCCAGCAGTGCCCCGCAGGGGGAGGTTGGCAATCAGCCCCAGCATTTT. Translation gives CASSAPQGEVGNQPQHF.

This clone was seen only once. The chain combines TRBV7-2 with TRBJ1-1; the D is unclear. This CDR3 spans 12 amino acids. Trimming pared 3 bases from V and 11 bases from J, leaving 13 bases between. CDR1 SGHTA and CDR2 FQGNSA come from the germline V gene. CDR3 in amino acids: CASSLGMGFAFF. The CDR3 nucleotides are TGTGCCAGCAGCTTGGGCATGGGATTCGCTTTCTTT.

V is TRBV7-2 and J is TRBJ2-2; D gene ambiguous. CDR1 is SGHTA, CDR2 FQGNSA, per germline. The CDR3 covers 14 residues. V lost 1 base, J lost 6 bases, and 9 bases lay in between. The CDR3 region has the DNA TGTGCCAGCAGCTTAGGAGGCAGGCCCGGGGAGCTGTTTTTT. It yields the protein CASSLGGRPGELFF.

The gene calls are TRBV19 and TRBJ1-5; maybe TRBD1 (6 bases). V was trimmed by 4 bases and J by 5 bases, leaving 15 bases between them. The CDR3 covers 15 residues. The V gene's germline CDR1 is LNHDA and CDR2 SQIVND (reference sequence). The CDR3 protein is CASSTGQLKYQPQHF. In DNA, the CDR3 is TGTGCCAGTAGTACTGGACAGCTGAAATATCAGCCCCAGCATTTT.

A few counts support this clone. The chain couples TRBV20-1 to TRBJ1-2, with D uncertain. The CDR3 is 11 residues long. Germline V lookup: CDR1 DFQATT, CDR2 SNEGSKA (reference sequence). CDR3 in DNA: TGCAGCTACAGTTCTCTCTATGGCTACACCTTC. This gives the protein CSYSSLYGYTF.

The rearrangement uses TRBV27 and TRBJ1-6; 8 nucleotides align to TRBD1. Trimming removed 6 bases from V and 5 bases from J; junction bases left unmatched: 6. This CDR3 has 15 residues. CDR1 is MNHEY and CDR2 is SMNVEV in the germline V gene (reference sequence). CDR3 nucleotides: TGTGCCAGCAGGGGACAGGATCTTCATAATTCACCCCTCCACTTT. It codes for CASRGQDLHNSPLHF.

CDR3 nucleotide sequence: TGTGCCAGCAGCGTACGGGGGGGAAGGTCACCCCTCCACTTT. It specifies CASSVRGGRSPLHF. The chain has TRBV6-6 and TRBJ1-6; D is possibly TRBD1 (5 bases). CDR3 length: 14 amino acids. Germline CDR1 is MNHNY and CDR2 is SVGAGI (reference sequence). V gave up 6 bases and J gave up 10 bases, with 16 bases separating them.